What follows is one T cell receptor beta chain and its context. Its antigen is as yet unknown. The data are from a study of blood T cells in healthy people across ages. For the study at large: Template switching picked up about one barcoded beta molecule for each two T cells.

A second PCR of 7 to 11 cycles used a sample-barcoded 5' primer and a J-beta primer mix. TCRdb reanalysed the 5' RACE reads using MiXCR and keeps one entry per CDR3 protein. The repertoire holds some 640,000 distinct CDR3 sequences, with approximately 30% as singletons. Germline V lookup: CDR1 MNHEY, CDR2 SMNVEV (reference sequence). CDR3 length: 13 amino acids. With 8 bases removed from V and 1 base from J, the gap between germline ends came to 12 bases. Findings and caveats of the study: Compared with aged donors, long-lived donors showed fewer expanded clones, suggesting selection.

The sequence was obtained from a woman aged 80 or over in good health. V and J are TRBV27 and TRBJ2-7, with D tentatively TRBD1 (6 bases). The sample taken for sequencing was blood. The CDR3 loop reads CASGTGQSYEQYF. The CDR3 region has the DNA TGTGCCAGCGGAACAGGACAGTCCTACGAGCAGTACTTC.